The subject of this entry is one T cell receptor (beta chain). The record originates from a study of OX40 agonist ivuxolimab in advanced cancers. Clones were read by immunoSEQ multiplex PCR, and TCRdb kept only the in-frame ones, dropping some. Among some 70,000 clones listed, 75% to 85% were seen once. Trimming removed 2 bases at V and 8 bases at J, with 12 bases between. CDR3 length: 13 residues. Germline V gene lookup returns CDR1 MNHEY and CDR2 SVGAGI. The chain joins TRBV6-5 to TRBJ1-2; the D gene is possibly TRBD1 (6 bases). Sequenced here: CD4+ or CD8+ T cells sorted from blood, sampled in a trial of the OX40 agonist ivuxolimab. This receptor was identified in an adult with an advanced solid tumor such as melanoma, head and neck, liver or kidney cancer. The CDR3 nucleotides are TGTGCCAGCAGTTACGGGGGGCAAGGAGGCTACACCTTC. Its protein product is CASSYGGQGGYTF.